The TCR beta chain described here comes from a study of tumor-infiltrating lymphocytes in primary liver carcinoma. Study as a whole: Patients of both sexes were 30 to 69 years old.

The germline CDR1 and CDR2 sequences are MDHEN and SYDVKM. Trimming took 6 bases from V and 2 from J, leaving 8 bases between them. This CDR3 comprises 14 residues. The study extracted blood RNA from unsorted whole blood and also extracted germline DNA. This clonotype was seen many times. Its cognate antigen is unknown. Findings and caveats of the study: Compared with tumor region pairs, tumor-adjacent and tumor-blood pairs overlapped less. Top-250-clone fractions were significantly higher in tumors than in blood (p = 0.039).

Total RNA amounting to 500 ng was the source from which TCR beta cDNA was made with a constant-region primer. Sequencing libraries for TCR beta derived from three nested multiplex PCR rounds that used slightly modified ARM-PCR. Researchers ran the first two PCR rounds for approximately 9 cycles each with TRBV1-TRBV30 forward primers and a C-beta reverse primer. One entry per CDR3 protein, called by TCRdb with MiXCR from the multiplex PCR reads. The sample contains approximately 300,000 distinct CDR3 sequences, approximately 60% of which appear only once. The TCR originated in a man aged 35 to 55 with primary liver carcinoma and hepatitis B virus infection. The specimen was peripheral blood. The V and J genes are TRBV28 and TRBJ2-6; the D is unclear. This CDR3 reads CASSSPAGANVLTF. CDR3 DNA: TGTGCCAGCAGCTCCCCCGCTGGGGCCAACGTCCTGACTTTC.